These 2 T cell receptor beta chains were sequenced from one sample in a study of kidney transplant recipient with SARS-CoV-2 infection. From the reads, TCRdb called clonotypes with MiXCR, one entry per CDR3 protein. Of approximately 240,000 distinct CDR3 sequences detected, around 30% appear once; the ten largest clones hold roughly 7%. The sample here was a blood sample, taken at baseline and between days 110 and 120 from a kidney transplant recipient. Receptor source: a young adult male patient who had COVID-19 and was a kidney transplant recipient. Some T cells could come from the graft donor.

This clonotype was detected ten times or more. V is TRBV8-2 and J is TRBJ2-6; the D call in the table, TRBD1, was not verified against the DNA. TRBV8-2 counts as a pseudogene. The CDR3 is made up of 17 amino acids. CDR3 sequence reads: CGSPHRITQSRANVLTF. The DNA of the CDR3 is TGTGGCAGCCCGCACAGGATAACACAAAGTCGGGCCAACGTCCTGACTTTC.

Points on this clonotype: A much more abundant neighbour one base away suggests this may be a read error. This sequence joins TRBV12-3 or TRBV12-4 and TRBJ2-3; 8 bases are shared with TRBD1. This CDR3 spans 15 amino acids. This chain's CDR3 is CASSQGQGHTDTHYF. The CDR3 DNA reads as TGTGCCAGCAGTCAAGGACAGGGTCACACAGATACGCACTATTTT.